This TCR beta chain is drawn from a study of regulatory T cells in long-lasting Graves disease. General study results and limits: Persistent disease samples used TRBV28, TRBJ1-2 and TRBJ2-5 preferentially.

With respect to this clonotype: Its matching antigen is unknown.

Arm-PCR of CDR3 regions with iRepertoire HTBI primers generated TCR beta libraries. Original processing methods: Identification of gene segments yielded approximately 62 TRBV and 14 TRBJ across samples. TCRdb independently ran MiXCR on the multiplex PCR reads; one entry per CDR3 protein. The V and J calls and clone size come from TCRdb's table, not from the authors' own analysis. The data hold some 440,000 distinct CDR3 sequences, with about a fifth observed a single time. Germline values: CDR1 LNHDA, CDR2 SQIVND (reference sequence). The CDR3 length is 17 residues. The junction had 16 bases not matched to a gene; V was cut back by 6 bases and J by 9 bases. Time point here: persistent/refractory GD, antithyroid drugs over 5 years with positive TRAb. With RNA extracted from PBMCs as input, the TCR library was made.

The chain employs TRBV19 and TRBJ2-2; 10 bases line up with TRBD1. The sequences come from peripheral blood mononuclear cells (PBMCs), collected when the disease was refractory, from a patient treated with antithyroid drugs. This receptor was obtained from a female donor with Graves disease. CDR3 protein: CASSPLAGTGALRELFF. The DNA for the CDR3 is TGTGCCAGTAGCCCCCTTGCCGGGACAGGGGCCCTTAGGGAGCTGTTTTTT. The full variable domain, completed using reference TRBV19 and TRBJ2-2, is DGGITQSPKYLFRKEGQNVTLSCEQNLNHDAMYWYRQDPGQGLRLIYYSQIVNDFQKGDIAEGYSVSREKKESFPLTVTSAQKNPTAFYLCASSPLAGTGALRELFFGEGSRLTVL.